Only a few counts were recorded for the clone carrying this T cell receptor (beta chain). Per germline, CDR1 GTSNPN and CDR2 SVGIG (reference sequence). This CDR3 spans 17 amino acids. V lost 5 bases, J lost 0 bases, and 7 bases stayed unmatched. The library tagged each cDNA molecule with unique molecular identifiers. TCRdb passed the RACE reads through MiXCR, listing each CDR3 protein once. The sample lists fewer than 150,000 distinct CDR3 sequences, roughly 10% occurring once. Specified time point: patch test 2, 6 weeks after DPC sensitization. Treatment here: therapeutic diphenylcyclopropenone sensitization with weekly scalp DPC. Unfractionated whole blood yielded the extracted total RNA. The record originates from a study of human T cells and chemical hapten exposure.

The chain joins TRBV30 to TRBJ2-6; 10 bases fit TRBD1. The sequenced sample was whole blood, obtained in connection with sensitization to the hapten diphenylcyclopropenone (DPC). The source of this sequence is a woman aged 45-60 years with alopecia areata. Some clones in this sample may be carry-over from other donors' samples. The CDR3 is CAWGRTGGISGANVLTF. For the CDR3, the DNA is TGTGCCTGGGGTAGGACAGGGGGAATCTCTGGGGCCAACGTCCTGACTTTC.